This T cell receptor beta chain was observed in a study of T cell responses to AZD1222 COVID-19 vaccine. The repertoire was sequenced with immunoSEQ multiplex PCR; TCRdb's copy has only in-frame clones and lacks some. The profile shows about 160,000 clones, around 89% of them singletons. The CDR3 runs to 13 residues. Germline lookup yields CDR1 LGHDT and CDR2 YNNKEL (reference sequence). Trimming took off 4 bases at V and 1 base at J, with 7 bases between the two ends. The rearrangement uses TRBV3-1 (or the pseudogene TRBV3-2) and TRBJ1-1; D uncertain. This TCR came from an adult who received the AZD1222 COVID-19 vaccine. The sequencing used peripheral blood, collected 28 days after the second AZD1222 dose. The CDR3 region is CASSPVPNTEAFF. In DNA form, the CDR3 reads TGTGCCAGCAGCCCAGTCCCGAACACTGAAGCTTTCTTT.